One and the same sample provided the 26 T cell receptor beta chains below, sequenced in a study of T cell repertoires in cytomegalovirus infection. TCRdb used MiXCR to reprocess the reads, holding one entry per CDR3 protein. The sample includes about 360,000 distinct CDR3 sequences, around a third of them seen just once. Which antigens these TCRs recognize remains unknown. The material sequenced was cultured PBMCs, taken from culture after CMV antigen stimulation. These receptors all stem from a human donor in good health (CMV status not recorded). Some clones in this sample may be carry-over from other donors' samples.

DNA for the CDR3: TGTGCCAGCAGCCCTCGGGGGGCTAACTATGGCTACACCTTC. Protein: CASSPRGANYGYTF. V gene TRBV7-2 combines with J gene TRBJ1-2; a possible D gene is TRBD1 (5 bases). V shed 5 bases and J shed 0 bases, with 10 bases lying between them. CDR3 length: 14 amino acids. Germline-derived CDR1 and CDR2 are SGHTA and FQGNSA.

V usage is TRBV7-9 and J usage is TRBJ1-3; D remains ambiguous. There are 17 residues in the CDR3. The V end was cut by 5 bases, the J end by 0 bases, with 17 bases between. CDR1 is SEHNR and CDR2 is FQNEAQ in the germline V gene (reference sequence). In DNA, the CDR3 is TGTGCCAGCAGCCACGATCGGTGGGGAGTCTCTGGAAACACCATATATTTT. Translating gives CASSHDRWGVSGNTIYF.

The genes are TRBV12-5 and TRBJ2-3; 8 bases line up with TRBD2. The CDR3 extends over 15 amino acids. The V and J ends lost 6 bases and 2 bases, in that order; junction bases with no gene match: 7. Per the germline V gene, CDR1 is LGHNT and CDR2 is FRNRAP. The CDR3 coding sequence is TGTGCTAGTGGCCTTACTAGCGGACACACAGATACGCAGTATTTT. Translated, it gives CASGLTSGHTDTQYF.

This clonotype was seen a few times. V and J are TRBV11-2 and TRBJ1-1; D not resolved. The CDR3 is 15 residues long. V lost 5 bases, J lost 1 base, and 14 bases lay in between. CDR1 and CDR2 from the germline V gene are SGHAT and FQNNGV. The CDR3, as DNA: TGTGCCAGCAGCCCGCAGGCGGGCGCGAACACTGAAGCTTTCTTT. Amino acids: CASSPQAGANTEAFF.

The chain is built from TRBV6-2 or TRBV6-3 and TRBJ2-6; the match to TRBD2 covers 13 bases. The CDR3 length is 19 residues. Germline V gene sequence: CDR1 MNHEY, CDR2 SVGEGT. V was clipped by 2 bases and J by 5 bases; unmatched bases: 9. CDR3: CASSYATSGRRFRANVLTF. The CDR3 region has the DNA TGTGCCAGCAGTTACGCGACTAGCGGGAGGCGGTTTAGGGCCAACGTCCTGACTTTC.

The rearrangement joins TRBV19 to TRBJ1-1; 9 bases are a match to TRBD1. CDR3 size: 13 residues. The trim removed 5 bases at V and 7 bases at J, leaving 5 bases unmatched. The germline CDR1 and CDR2 sequences are LNHDA and SQIVND (reference sequence). The CDR3 DNA is TGTGCCAGTAGTGGACAGGGGAATTTTGAAGCTTTCTTT. Its translation is CASSGQGNFEAFF.

This clonotype was counted between two and nine times. The chain is built from TRBV27 and TRBJ1-1; the D gene is possibly TRBD1 (5 bases). V lost 0 bases and J 3 bases, leaving 11 bases between the germline ends. Germline CDR1 reads MNHEY; CDR2 reads SMNVEV (reference sequence). The CDR3 length is 15 residues. The CDR3 DNA is TGTGCCAGCAGTTTATCATTCACAGGTGACACTGAAGCTTTCTTT. Residues: CASSLSFTGDTEAFF.

This clonotype was counted at least ten times. This rearrangement joins TRBV11-3 to TRBJ2-5; a weak D match, TRBD1 (6 bases). The V gene's germline CDR1 is SGHNT and CDR2 YENEEA. The CDR3 sequence is 15 residues long. V shed 3 bases and J shed 0 bases, with 11 bases lying between them. CDR3 residues: CASSFSGTHQETQYF. Written as DNA, the CDR3 is TGTGCCAGCAGCTTCTCGGGGACACACCAAGAGACCCAGTACTTC.

This clonotype appeared many times. This chain links TRBV7-3 with TRBJ2-1; D unclear. CDR1 and CDR2 from the germline V gene are SGHTA and FQGTGA. This CDR3 has 17 residues. The V end was cut by 0 bases, the J end by 1 base, with 13 bases between. This CDR3 is CASSLTRRVGSYNEQFF. The DNA of the CDR3 is TGTGCCAGCAGCTTAACGCGACGGGTTGGGTCCTACAATGAGCAGTTCTTC.

This clonotype showed up just a few times. The genes are TRBV7-2 and TRBJ1-1, with TRBD1 matching 11 bases. With V trimmed by 5 bases and J by 1 base, 9 bases remained unmatched. CDR3 length: 17 amino acids. The germline gives CDR1 SGHTA, CDR2 FQGNSA. CDR3 sequence (DNA): TGTGCCAGCAGCATGGGGACAGGGGGGTTCAAGAACACTGAAGCTTTCTTT. It is translated as CASSMGTGGFKNTEAFF.

This clonotype was counted at least ten times. V usage is TRBV7-2 and J usage is TRBJ2-7, with TRBD1 identical over 8 bases. Germline V gives CDR1 SGHTA, CDR2 FQGNSA. This CDR3 is built from 15 residues. V was clipped by 5 bases and J by 0 bases; unmatched bases: 6. CDR3: CASSQGQGNSYEQYV. CDR3 DNA sequence: TGTGCCAGCAGCCAAGGACAGGGTAACTCCTACGAGCAGTACGTC.

This chain joins TRBV7-2 and TRBJ2-2, with D possibly being TRBD2 (6 bases). The CDR3 totals 13 residues. The V end lost 1 base, the J end lost 7 bases, and 7 bases lay between the germline ends. Germline CDR1 SGHTA, CDR2 FQGNSA. For the CDR3, the DNA is TGTGCCAGCAGCTTAGGGGGAGGCGGGGAGCTGTTTTTT. Translating gives CASSLGGGGELFF.

The chain joins TRBV12-5 to TRBJ2-7; TRBD2 is a possible D gene (5 bases). Trimming stripped 4 bases from V and 7 bases from J, with 17 bases between. The CDR3 spans 14 residues. The germline CDR1 and CDR2 sequences are LGHNT and FRNRAP. In nucleotides, the CDR3 is TGTGCTAGTGGTTCCATCGGGGTTTGGAATGAGCAGTACGTC. Its translation: CASGSIGVWNEQYV.

This clonotype was observed many times. The rearrangement joins TRBV7-8 to TRBJ2-3, with TRBD2 matching over 15 bases. The V gene's germline CDR1 is SGHVS and CDR2 FQNEAQ. The CDR3 length is 18 residues. Trimming took 1 base from V and 2 from J; bases not matched to a gene: 4. The CDR3 region is CASSLGTSGRATTDTQYF. The CDR3 DNA sequence: TGTGCCAGCAGCTTAGGGACTAGCGGGAGGGCTACCACAGATACGCAGTATTTT.

Here the CDR3 DNA reads TGCGCCAGCAGCCAAGGCCTTTCTACCTTGCTGGGCACAGATACGCAGTATTTT. Amino acid sequence: CASSQGLSTLLGTDTQYF. This sequence joins TRBV4-3 and TRBJ2-3; no reliable D call. CDR3 length: 18 residues. Looked up from germline, CDR1 is LGHNA and CDR2 is YSLEER. With 1 base removed from V and 1 base from J, the gap between germline ends came to 18 bases.

The chain uses TRBV12-3 or TRBV12-4 and TRBJ2-1; D tentatively reads TRBD1 or TRBD2 (6 bases each). With 5 bases removed from V and 8 bases from J, the gap between germline ends came to 13 bases. The CDR3 runs to 13 residues. For the CDR3, the DNA is TGTGCCAGCAGTCGTAACAGGGAGGATGAGCAGTTCTTC. This sequence encodes CASSRNREDEQFF.

V and J are TRBV6-5 and TRBJ2-7, with 8 bases aligning to TRBD2. V lost 0 bases and J lost 1; bases outside the gene matches: 17. This CDR3 is 20 amino acids long. Per germline, CDR1 MNHEY and CDR2 SVGAGI. CDR3 loop: CASSYSGLHEAGGGSYEQYF. CDR3 nucleotides: TGTGCCAGCAGTTACTCGGGTCTACACGAGGCGGGAGGAGGGTCCTACGAGCAGTACTTC.

This rearrangement joins TRBV10-1 to TRBJ1-1; unclear D gene. In germline, CDR1 is WNHNN, CDR2 SYGVQD (reference sequence). V lost 4 bases and J lost 10, with 13 bases in between. The CDR3 has 12 residues. Written as DNA, the CDR3 is TGCGCCAGCAGTGGATCGGGCGCGGGAGCTTTCTTT. Translation gives CASSGSGAGAFF.

The V call is TRBV2, the J call TRBJ1-1, with D possibly being TRBD1 (5 bases). V dropped 9 bases and J dropped 3 bases, with 17 bases sitting between them. Germline CDR1 is SNHLY and CDR2 is FYNNEI. There are 14 residues in the CDR3. Written as DNA, the CDR3 is TGTGCCAGTGGGGACGCCGGGCGATACACTGAAGCTTTCTTT. Its translation is CASGDAGRYTEAFF. The whole variable domain, remainder taken from reference TRBV2 and TRBJ1-1, is EPEVTQTPSHQVTQMGQEVILRCVPISNHLYFYWYRQILGQKVEFLVSFYNNEISEKSEIFDDQFSVERPDGSNFTLKIRSTKLEDSAMYFCASGDAGRYTEAFFGQGTRLTVV.

About this clonotype: At one boundary the junction diverges from the germline segment, which might be a read error. The chain couples TRBV7-4 to TRBJ1-2; maybe TRBD1 (5 bases). The CDR3 covers 14 residues. Germline V CDR1 and CDR2: SGHVT, SQSDAQ. The CDR3 reads CASSRTGANYGYTF. In nucleotides, the CDR3 is TGTGCCAGCAGCAGGACCGGGGCTAATTATGGCTACACCTTC.

The gene calls are TRBV10-3 and TRBJ1-3; D is unresolved. The germline V and J ends were trimmed by 9 bases and 1 base, with 7 bases remaining between them. The CDR3 length is 12 residues. Germline V CDR1 and CDR2: ENHRY, SYGVKD. In DNA form, the CDR3 reads TGTGCCATAGAGGGATCTGGAAACACCATATATTTT. Encoded protein: CAIEGSGNTIYF.

This clonotype was recorded a few times. The chain is built from TRBV7-2 and TRBJ2-5; D is perhaps TRBD2 (5 bases). V was pared by 5 bases and J by 1 base, with 14 bases between. The germline gives CDR1 SGHTA, CDR2 FQGNSA. CDR3 length equals 15 residues. The CDR3 nucleotides read TGTGCCAGCAGCCCTCTTGGACTGTTCCAAGAGACCCAGTACTTC. Amino acid sequence: CASSPLGLFQETQYF.

V is TRBV19 and J is TRBJ1-1; 7 nucleotides line up with TRBD1. This CDR3 region has 15 residues. Germline V gene lookup returns CDR1 LNHDA and CDR2 SQIVND (reference sequence). Trimming took 3 bases from V and 7 from J; bases not matched to a gene: 11. In DNA, the CDR3 is TGTGCCAGTAGTATGCACAGGGGTGGTTTCGGTGAAGCTTTCTTT. Translation gives CASSMHRGGFGEAFF. Using reference TRBV19 and TRBJ1-1 for the parts outside the CDR3, the full variable domain is DGGITQSPKYLFRKEGQNVTLSCEQNLNHDAMYWYRQDPGQGLRLIYYSQIVNDFQKGDIAEGYSVSREKKESFPLTVTSAQKNPTAFYLCASSMHRGGFGEAFFGQGTRLTVV.

This clonotype turned up a few times. As DNA, the CDR3 is TGCGCCAGCAGCTGGCAGGCGGAGAACACTGAAGCTTTCTTT. As protein: CASSWQAENTEAFF. The chain joins TRBV5-1 to TRBJ1-1; D call uncertain. CDR1 is SGHRS and CDR2 is YFSETQ in the germline V gene. The germline V and J ends were trimmed by 3 bases and 1 base, with 10 bases remaining between them. CDR3 size: 14 residues.

This clonotype was seen only a few times. The rearrangement joins TRBV28 to TRBJ2-5; 7 nucleotides match TRBD2. Trimming removed 2 bases from V and 0 bases from J; junction bases left unmatched: 6. Germline V lookup: CDR1 MDHEN, CDR2 SYDVKM. This CDR3 has 16 amino acids. CDR3 coding DNA: TGTGCCAGCAGTTTAGGGAATAGCGGGCACCAAGAGACCCAGTACTTC. Translating it yields CASSLGNSGHQETQYF.

This clonotype came up a few times. This CDR3 reads CASRRIYAGDTQYF. The CDR3 DNA reads TGTGCCAGCAGGCGGATATACGCGGGAGATACGCAGTATTTT. V gene TRBV6-5 combines with J gene TRBJ2-3, with a weak D call TRBD2 (5 bases). V shed 6 bases and J shed 5 bases, with 15 bases lying between them. This CDR3 comprises 14 residues. Germline V gives CDR1 MNHEY, CDR2 SVGAGI.